Below, 24 T cell receptor beta chains from the same sample are listed, as sequenced in a study of T cell responses to AZD1222 COVID-19 vaccine. Generated by immunoSEQ multiplex PCR, the TCRdb table keeps only in-frame clones and is missing some. The repertoire consists of about 160,000 clones, with around nine tenths occurring once and the leading ten covering roughly 3.1%. The sample consisted of peripheral blood, taken 28 days after the second AZD1222 dose. These receptors were collected from an adult who received the AZD1222 COVID-19 vaccine.

The CDR3 region is CASSLDGGGLYEQYF. In DNA form, the CDR3 reads TGCGCCAGCAGCTTGGATGGGGGAGGGCTCTACGAGCAGTACTTC. This chain uses TRBV5-1 with TRBJ2-7; 7 positions agree with TRBD2. There are 15 residues in the CDR3. The V gene end was trimmed by 0 bases and the J gene end by 3 bases; junction bases not matched to a gene: 6. Germline-derived CDR1 and CDR2 are SGHRS and YFSETQ.

The CDR3 region has the DNA TGTGCCAGCAGCTTGGCCCCAGGGGGCGGAGAAACTGAAGCTTTCTTT. Residues: CASSLAPGGGETEAFF. The chain couples TRBV5-6 to TRBJ1-1; 8 bases agree with TRBD1. This CDR3 spans 16 amino acids. V trimming: 0 bases; J trimming: 5 bases; junction bases outside the gene matches: 9. Germline-derived CDR1 and CDR2 are SGHDT and YYEEEE.

V and J are TRBV2 and TRBJ1-2; 8 positions match TRBD1. The CDR3 extends over 12 amino acids. Germline V gives CDR1 SNHLY, CDR2 FYNNEI. The trim removed 10 bases at V and 3 bases at J, leaving 4 bases unmatched. The CDR3 is CATLTGDYGYTF. CDR3 DNA: TGTGCCACCCTGACAGGGGACTATGGCTACACCTTC.

The V call is TRBV5-1, the J call TRBJ2-1, with D maybe TRBD1 (5 bases). V shed 0 bases and J shed 2 bases, with 15 bases lying between them. The CDR3 loop spans 17 amino acids. The germline gives CDR1 SGHRS, CDR2 YFSETQ. This chain's CDR3 is CASSLVVLGRAYNEQFF. CDR3 DNA sequence: TGCGCCAGCAGCTTGGTGGTATTAGGCAGGGCCTACAATGAGCAGTTCTTC.

V and J are TRBV7-9 and TRBJ2-7; 10 positions agree with TRBD2. From germline, CDR1 is SEHNR and CDR2 FQNEAQ (reference sequence). This CDR3 spans 16 amino acids. After removal of 4 bases from V and 5 bases from J, the junction contained 11 bases not matched to a gene. The CDR3 DNA is TGTGCCAGCAGCTCACCCCTAGCGGGAGCCAGAGACGAGCAGTACTTC. This gives the protein CASSSPLAGARDEQYF.

The chain joins TRBV27 to TRBJ1-2; tentative D call: TRBD1 (5 bases). This CDR3 is built from 15 residues. The germline V gene has CDR1 MNHEY and CDR2 SMNVEV (reference sequence). Deletions cut 3 bases from V and 3 bases from J, with 14 bases between. The CDR3 spells CASSFGGDYYYGYTF. Written as DNA, the CDR3 is TGTGCCAGCAGTTTCGGGGGGGACTACTACTATGGCTACACCTTC.

The chain joins TRBV23-1 to TRBJ2-7; TRBD1 matches at 8 bases. Being an ORF, TRBV23-1 has a function that is uncertain. J lost 4 bases, V lost 2 bases, and 7 bases had no gene match. The CDR3 is made up of 15 amino acids. CDR3 DNA: TGCGCCAGCAGTCAAGACGGACAGGGTTCTTACGAGCAGTACTTC. Its protein product is CASSQDGQGSYEQYF.

J is TRBJ1-1 and V is TRBV18, with TRBD1 matching 8 bases. The CDR3 runs to 14 residues. Germline CDR1 is KGHSH and CDR2 is LQKENI. The J segment lost 6 bases and the V segment lost 5 bases, leaving 8 bases of the junction unmatched. CDR3 protein: CASSGIDRGAEAFF. The CDR3 nucleotides are TGTGCCAGCTCAGGGATCGACAGGGGCGCTGAAGCTTTCTTT.

The chain links TRBV10-3 to TRBJ1-2; 8 bases align to TRBD1. This CDR3 comprises 14 residues. CDR1 is ENHRY, CDR2 SYGVKD, per germline. The V and J ends lost 11 bases and 3 bases, in that order; junction bases with no gene match: 11. CDR3 DNA sequence: TGTGCCGTCCTCCGGACAGGGAATGACTATGGCTACACCTTC. Translating it yields CAVLRTGNDYGYTF.

This clone appeared once. V and J are TRBV6-6 and TRBJ1-1; D may be TRBD1 (6 bases). This CDR3 has 12 amino acids. Germline V gene data show CDR1 as MNHNY and CDR2 as SVGAGI (reference sequence). V was shortened by 8 bases and J by 4 bases, with 11 bases between the two germline ends. The CDR3 reads CASGTSFTEAFF. The CDR3, as DNA: TGTGCCAGCGGGACATCGTTCACTGAAGCTTTCTTT.

This clone was observed a single time. V usage is TRBV15 and J usage is TRBJ2-1, with D tentatively TRBD2 (7 bases). Looked up from germline, CDR1 is LNHNV and CDR2 is YYDKDF (reference sequence). The CDR3 runs 16 residues. V was trimmed by 1 base and J by 7 bases, leaving 17 bases between them. Written as DNA, the CDR3 is TGTGCCACCAGCAGAGTCGCAAAGGGAGGGGGGAATGAGCAGTTCTTC. Amino acid sequence: CATSRVAKGGGNEQFF.

This clone occurred a few times. The rearrangement uses TRBV3-1 (or the pseudogene TRBV3-2) and TRBJ2-7; 13 bases map to TRBD2. The V segment lost 5 bases and the J segment 4 bases; nucleotides outside the gene matches: 2. The CDR3 has 14 amino acids. The germline V gene has CDR1 LGHDT and CDR2 YNNKEL (reference sequence). CDR3 DNA sequence: TGTGCCAGCAGCACTAGCGGGAGGGTATACGAGCAGTACTTC. Amino acid sequence: CASSTSGRVYEQYF.

The rearrangement joins TRBV9 to TRBJ1-1, with 8 bases identical to TRBD1. Germline V gene lookup returns CDR1 SGDLS and CDR2 YYNGEE. The junction had 14 bases not matched to a gene; V was cut back by 4 bases and J by 3 bases. The CDR3 sequence is 17 residues long. This chain's CDR3 is CASSIREWTGLDTEAFF. The DNA of the CDR3 is TGTGCCAGCAGCATCCGCGAGTGGACAGGGTTGGACACTGAAGCTTTCTTT. Using reference TRBV9 and TRBJ1-1 for the parts outside the CDR3, the full variable domain is DSGVTQTPKHLITATGQRVTLRCSPRSGDLSVYWYQQSLDQGLQFLIQYYNGEERAKGNILERFSAQQFPDLHSELNLSSLELGDSALYFCASSIREWTGLDTEAFFGQGTRLTVV.

The V gene is TRBV27, the J gene TRBJ1-1, with D possibly being TRBD1 (5 bases). CDR1 MNHEY and CDR2 SMNVEV come from the germline V gene (reference sequence). V lost 3 bases, J lost 3 bases, and 14 bases lay in between. There are 15 residues in the CDR3. This CDR3 is CASSFRGGRDTEAFF. The CDR3 DNA reads as TGTGCCAGCAGTTTCCGGGGCGGCCGGGACACTGAAGCTTTCTTT.

CDR3 amino acids: CASSQVLTGELFF. DNA for the CDR3: TGTGCCAGCAGCCAAGTACTGACCGGGGAGCTGTTTTTT. V and J are TRBV3-1 (or the pseudogene TRBV3-2) and TRBJ2-2, with D uncertain. Trimming pared 1 base from V and 5 bases from J, leaving 5 bases between. The CDR3 spans 13 residues. Germline lookup yields CDR1 LGHDT and CDR2 YNNKEL (reference sequence).

This clone has a single count. The chain combines TRBV10-3 with TRBJ2-3, with a possible D match to TRBD2 (5 bases). Trimming cost V 3 bases and J 1 base, with 20 bases left between them. CDR3 length equals 18 residues. CDR1 is ENHRY and CDR2 is SYGVKD in the germline V gene. CDR3 DNA sequence: TGTGCCATCAGTGACCCATCTAGACTGGAGGCTGGCACAGATACGCAGTATTTT. Translated: CAISDPSRLEAGTDTQYF.

The genes are TRBV14 and TRBJ2-3, with D unclear. Germline V lookup: CDR1 SGHDN, CDR2 FVKESK. Trimming removed 4 bases at V and 1 base at J, with 9 bases between. This CDR3 spans 14 amino acids. The CDR3 sequence is CASSPTLGTDTQYF. The CDR3 DNA is TGTGCCAGCAGCCCTACCCTTGGCACAGATACGCAGTATTTT.

This clone has only a few counts. The chain combines TRBV5-4 with TRBJ2-1, with TRBD2 matching 7 bases. Losses at the gene ends were 2 bases for V and 6 bases for J; bases not matched to a gene: 2. Germline V CDR1 and CDR2: SGHNT, YYREEE (reference sequence). This CDR3 is built from 13 residues. The CDR3 coding sequence is TGTGCCAGCAGCTTACGGGAGGCCAATGAGCAGTTCTTC. This codes for CASSLREANEQFF.

J is TRBJ1-5 and V is TRBV10-2; D not certain. Trimming pared 8 bases from V and 5 bases from J, leaving 7 bases between. Germline CDR1 WSHSY, CDR2 SAAADI. The length of the CDR3 is 11 residues. Here the CDR3 reads CASGNDQPQHF. CDR3 nucleotide sequence: TGCGCCAGCGGGAACGATCAGCCCCAGCATTTT.

The rearrangement links TRBV3-1 (or the pseudogene TRBV3-2) to TRBJ2-1; TRBD2 aligns across 11 bases. The CDR3 has 15 amino acids. Germline V gene data show CDR1 as LGHDT and CDR2 as YNNKEL (reference sequence). Unmatched junction bases numbered 5, after V lost 6 bases and J lost 4 bases. CDR3: CASSTSGRGYNEQFF. CDR3 nucleotides: TGTGCCAGCAGTACTAGCGGGAGAGGATACAATGAGCAGTTCTTC.

This chain joins TRBV11-3 and TRBJ2-3; TRBD1 aligns across 10 bases. Germline CDR1 SGHNT, CDR2 YENEEA. There are 16 residues in the CDR3. V lost 5 bases and J lost 6; bases outside the gene matches: 11. The CDR3 region is CASSPRTTGGYDTQYF. The CDR3 nucleotides read TGTGCCAGCAGCCCGAGGACGACAGGGGGCTACGATACGCAGTATTTT.

The chain combines TRBV7-2 with TRBJ1-2, with D uncertain. The germline CDR1 and CDR2 sequences are SGHTA and FQGNSA. This CDR3 is 11 amino acids long. Trimming pared 2 bases from V and 4 bases from J, leaving 2 bases between. The CDR3 loop is CASSLIYGYTF. DNA for the CDR3: TGTGCCAGCAGCTTAATCTATGGCTACACCTTC.

V and J are TRBV20-1 and TRBJ2-5; D uncertain. Germline CDR1 DFQATT, CDR2 SNEGSKA (reference sequence). V was clipped by 0 bases and J by 6 bases, with 5 bases between them. This CDR3 is built from 11 residues. The CDR3 sequence is CSAREGQTQYF. CDR3 bases: TGCAGTGCTAGAGAAGGACAGACCCAGTACTTC.

This chain connects TRBV10-2 to TRBJ2-1; TRBD2 is a possible D gene (5 bases). Trimming removed 8 bases at V and 6 bases at J, with 5 bases between. CDR1 WSHSY and CDR2 SAAADI come from the germline V gene. This CDR3 contains 10 residues. The CDR3 DNA reads TGCGCCAGCGGGAGCAATGAGCAGTTCTTC. As protein: CASGSNEQFF.